Sequencing of this T cell receptor (beta chain) was carried out in a study of PD-L1 blockade in urothelial cancer. The assay was immunoSEQ multiplex PCR, and TCRdb's table has in-frame clones only and misses some. The table shows 53,000 or so clones, with about 86% occurring only once. Patient sample counts ranged from 1 to 8, pretreatment and on-treatment. Here the sequenced sample was PBMCs, taken around atezolizumab (anti-PD-L1) treatment. The receptor was derived from a man aged 60-69 years with urothelial cancer.

CDR3 coding DNA: TGTGCCAGCAGCGCCCGCCCTGGGGGGTTTCGGAATCAGCCCCAGCATTTT. Translating it yields CASSARPGGFRNQPQHF. The rearrangement uses TRBV21-1 and TRBJ1-5. TRBV21-1 constitutes a pseudogene. This CDR3 spans 17 amino acids.